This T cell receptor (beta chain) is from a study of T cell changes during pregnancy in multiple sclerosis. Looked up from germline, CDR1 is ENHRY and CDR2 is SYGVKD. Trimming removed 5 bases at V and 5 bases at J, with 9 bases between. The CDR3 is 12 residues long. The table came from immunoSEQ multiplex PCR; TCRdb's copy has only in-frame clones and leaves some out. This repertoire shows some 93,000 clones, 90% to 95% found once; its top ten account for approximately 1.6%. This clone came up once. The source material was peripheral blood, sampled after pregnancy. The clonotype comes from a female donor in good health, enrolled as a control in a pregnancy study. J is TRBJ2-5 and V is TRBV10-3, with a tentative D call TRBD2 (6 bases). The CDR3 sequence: CAISPRGETQYF. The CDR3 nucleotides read TGTGCCATCAGTCCTCGGGGGGAGACCCAGTACTTC.